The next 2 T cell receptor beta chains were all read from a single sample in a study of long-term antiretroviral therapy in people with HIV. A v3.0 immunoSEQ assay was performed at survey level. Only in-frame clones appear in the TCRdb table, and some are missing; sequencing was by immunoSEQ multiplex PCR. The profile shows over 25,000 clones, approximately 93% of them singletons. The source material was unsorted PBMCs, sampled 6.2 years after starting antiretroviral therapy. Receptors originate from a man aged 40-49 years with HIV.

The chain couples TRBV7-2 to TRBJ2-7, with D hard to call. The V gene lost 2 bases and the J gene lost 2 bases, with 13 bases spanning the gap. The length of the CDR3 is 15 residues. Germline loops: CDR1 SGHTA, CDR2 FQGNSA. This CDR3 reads CASSLSPFGAYEQYF. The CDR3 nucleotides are TGTGCCAGCAGCTTATCCCCTTTCGGAGCCTACGAGCAGTACTTC.

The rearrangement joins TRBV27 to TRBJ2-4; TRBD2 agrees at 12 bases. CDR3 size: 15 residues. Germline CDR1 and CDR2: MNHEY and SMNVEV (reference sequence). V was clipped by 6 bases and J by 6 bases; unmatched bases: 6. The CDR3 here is CASSSELAGGNIQYF. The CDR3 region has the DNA TGTGCCAGCAGCTCTGAACTAGCGGGAGGAAACATTCAGTACTTC.